This TCR beta chain was sequenced for a study of Graves' ophthalmopathy and Graves' hyperthyroidism. Amplification targeted the TCR beta CDR3 regions, with RNA transcripts as the source material. HTBI primers were used in a first-round RT-PCR, which preceded a second-round multiplex PCR. TCRdb redid the calling of the multiplex PCR reads with MiXCR, one entry per CDR3 protein. The table lists about 400,000 distinct CDR3 sequences, around 20% of them singletons. In germline, CDR1 is MDHEN, CDR2 SYDVKM. V shed 3 bases and J shed 3 bases, with 9 bases lying between them. CDR3 size: 13 residues. This clonotype was recorded many times.

V gene TRBV28 combines with J gene TRBJ2-7; TRBD1 or TRBD2 may be the D gene (5 bases each). The source material was peripheral blood. The clonotype was recovered from a woman aged 18-29 years with Graves' ophthalmopathy. The CDR3, as DNA: TGTGCCAGCAGTTTTCGAGGGGACTACGAGCAGTACTTC. It codes for CASSFRGDYEQYF.